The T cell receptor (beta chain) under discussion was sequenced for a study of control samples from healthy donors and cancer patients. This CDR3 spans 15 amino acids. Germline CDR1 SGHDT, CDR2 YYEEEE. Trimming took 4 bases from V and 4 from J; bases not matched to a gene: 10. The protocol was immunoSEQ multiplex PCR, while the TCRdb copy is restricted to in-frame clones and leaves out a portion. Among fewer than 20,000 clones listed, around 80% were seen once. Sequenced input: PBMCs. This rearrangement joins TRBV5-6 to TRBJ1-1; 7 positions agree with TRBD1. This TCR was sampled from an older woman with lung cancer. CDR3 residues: CASSPPPDRATEAFF. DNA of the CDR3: TGTGCCAGCAGCCCACCGCCCGACAGGGCCACTGAAGCTTTCTTT.